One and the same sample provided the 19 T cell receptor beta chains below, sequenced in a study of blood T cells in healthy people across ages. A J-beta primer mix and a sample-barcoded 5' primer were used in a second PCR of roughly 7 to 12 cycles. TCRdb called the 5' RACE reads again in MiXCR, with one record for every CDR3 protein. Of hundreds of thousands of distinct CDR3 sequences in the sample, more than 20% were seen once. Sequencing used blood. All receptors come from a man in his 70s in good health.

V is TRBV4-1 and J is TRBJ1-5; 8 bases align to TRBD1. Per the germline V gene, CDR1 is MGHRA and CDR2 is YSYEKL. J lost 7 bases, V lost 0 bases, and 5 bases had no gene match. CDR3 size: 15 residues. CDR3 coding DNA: TGCGCCAGCAGCCAAGATGCAGGGGGCCTCCAGCCCCAGCATTTT. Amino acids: CASSQDAGGLQPQHF.

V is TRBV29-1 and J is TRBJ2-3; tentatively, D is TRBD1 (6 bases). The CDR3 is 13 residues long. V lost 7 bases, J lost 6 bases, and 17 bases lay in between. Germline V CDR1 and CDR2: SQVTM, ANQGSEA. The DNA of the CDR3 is TGCAGCGCACCGGGACAAGGGGCGGATACGCAGTATTTT. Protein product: CSAPGQGADTQYF.

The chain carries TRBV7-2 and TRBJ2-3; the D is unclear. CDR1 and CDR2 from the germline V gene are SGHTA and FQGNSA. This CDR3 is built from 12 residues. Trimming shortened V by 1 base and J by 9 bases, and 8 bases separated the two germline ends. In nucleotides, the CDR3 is TGTGCCAGCAGCTTAGTTGGGTTCACGCAGTATTTT. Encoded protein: CASSLVGFTQYF.

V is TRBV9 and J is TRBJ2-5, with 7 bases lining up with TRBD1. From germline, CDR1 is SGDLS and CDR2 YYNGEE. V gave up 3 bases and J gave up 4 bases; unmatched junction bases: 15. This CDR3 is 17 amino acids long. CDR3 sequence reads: CASSARPGTDFRETQYF. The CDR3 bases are TGTGCCAGCAGCGCACGGCCCGGGACAGACTTCCGAGAGACCCAGTACTTC.

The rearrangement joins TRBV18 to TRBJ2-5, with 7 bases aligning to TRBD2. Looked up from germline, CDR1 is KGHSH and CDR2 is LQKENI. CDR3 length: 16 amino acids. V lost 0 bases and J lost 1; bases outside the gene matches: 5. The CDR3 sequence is CASSPPARETQETQYF. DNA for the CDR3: TGTGCCAGCTCACCACCGGCGCGGGAGACCCAAGAGACCCAGTACTTC.

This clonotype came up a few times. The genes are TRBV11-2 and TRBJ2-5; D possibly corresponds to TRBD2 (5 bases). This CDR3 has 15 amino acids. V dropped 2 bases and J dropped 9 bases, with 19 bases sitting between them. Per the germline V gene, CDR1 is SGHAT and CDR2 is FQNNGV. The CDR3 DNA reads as TGTGCCAGCAGCTTACGACGCGGGCGCCAGACGCCCCAGTACTTC. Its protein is CASSLRRGRQTPQYF.

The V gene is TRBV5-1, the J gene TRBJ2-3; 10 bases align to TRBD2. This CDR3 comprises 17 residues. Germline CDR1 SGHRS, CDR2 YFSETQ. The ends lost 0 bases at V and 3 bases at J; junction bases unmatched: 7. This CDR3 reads CASSLASSGSGTDTQYF. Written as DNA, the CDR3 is TGCGCCAGCAGCTTGGCCTCTAGCGGGAGTGGAACAGATACGCAGTATTTT. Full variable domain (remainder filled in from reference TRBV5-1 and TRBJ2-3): KAGVTQTPRYLIKTRGQQVTLSCSPISGHRSVSWYQQTPGQGLQFLFEYFSETQRNKGNFPGRFSGRQFSNSRSEMNVSTLELGDSALYLCASSLASSGSGTDTQYFGPGTRLTVL.

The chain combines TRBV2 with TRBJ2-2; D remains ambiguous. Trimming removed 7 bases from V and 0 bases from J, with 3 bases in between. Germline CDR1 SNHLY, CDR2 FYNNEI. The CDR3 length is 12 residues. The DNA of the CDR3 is TGTGCCAGCAAAGCGAACACCGGGGAGCTGTTTTTT. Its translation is CASKANTGELFF.

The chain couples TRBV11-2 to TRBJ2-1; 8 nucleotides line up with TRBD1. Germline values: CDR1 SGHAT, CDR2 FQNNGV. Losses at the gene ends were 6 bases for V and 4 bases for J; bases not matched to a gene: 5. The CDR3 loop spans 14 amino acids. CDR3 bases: TGTGCCAGCAGACACCGGGACAGGTACAATGAGCAGTTCTTC. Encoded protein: CASRHRDRYNEQFF.

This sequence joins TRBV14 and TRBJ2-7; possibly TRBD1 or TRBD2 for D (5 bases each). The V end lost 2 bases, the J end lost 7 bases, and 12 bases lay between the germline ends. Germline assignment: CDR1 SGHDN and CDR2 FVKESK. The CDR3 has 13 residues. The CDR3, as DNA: TGTGCCAGCAGCCAAATTATGGGGGAGGAGCAGTACTTC. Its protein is CASSQIMGEEQYF.

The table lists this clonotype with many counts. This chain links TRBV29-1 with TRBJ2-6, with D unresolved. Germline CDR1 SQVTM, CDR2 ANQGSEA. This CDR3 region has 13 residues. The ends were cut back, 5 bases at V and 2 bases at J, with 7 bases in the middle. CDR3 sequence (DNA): TGCAGCGTTTGGGGTACTGGGGCCAACGTCCTGACTTTC. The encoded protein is CSVWGTGANVLTF.

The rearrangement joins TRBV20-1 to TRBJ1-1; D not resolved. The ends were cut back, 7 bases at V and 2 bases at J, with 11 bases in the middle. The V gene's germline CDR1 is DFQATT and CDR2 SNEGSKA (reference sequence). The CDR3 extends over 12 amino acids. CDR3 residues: CSVNAENTEAFF. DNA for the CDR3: TGCAGTGTTAACGCGGAAAACACTGAAGCTTTCTTT.

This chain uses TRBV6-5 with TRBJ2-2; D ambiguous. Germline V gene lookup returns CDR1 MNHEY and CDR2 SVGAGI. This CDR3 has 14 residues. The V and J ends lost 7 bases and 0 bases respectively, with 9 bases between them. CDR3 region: CASTGYANTGELFF. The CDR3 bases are TGTGCCAGCACGGGTTACGCGAACACCGGGGAGCTGTTTTTT.

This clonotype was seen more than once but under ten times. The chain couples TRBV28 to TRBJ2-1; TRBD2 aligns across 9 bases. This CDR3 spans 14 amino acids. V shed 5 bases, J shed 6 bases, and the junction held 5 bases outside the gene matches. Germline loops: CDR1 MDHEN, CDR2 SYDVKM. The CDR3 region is CASSIPSGTNEQFF. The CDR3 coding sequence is TGTGCCAGCAGTATCCCTAGCGGGACCAATGAGCAGTTCTTC.

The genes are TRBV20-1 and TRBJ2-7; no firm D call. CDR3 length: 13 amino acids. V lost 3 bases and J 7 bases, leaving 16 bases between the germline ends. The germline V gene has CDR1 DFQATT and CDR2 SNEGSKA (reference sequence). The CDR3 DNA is TGCAGTGCTAGGGACCGAACTACGGATGAGCAGTACTTC. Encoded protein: CSARDRTTDEQYF.

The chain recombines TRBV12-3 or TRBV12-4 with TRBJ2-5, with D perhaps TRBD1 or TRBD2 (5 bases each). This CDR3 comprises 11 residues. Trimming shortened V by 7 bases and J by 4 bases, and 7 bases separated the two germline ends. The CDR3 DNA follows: TGTGCCAGCACAGGGAGAGAGACCCAGTACTTC. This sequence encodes CASTGRETQYF.

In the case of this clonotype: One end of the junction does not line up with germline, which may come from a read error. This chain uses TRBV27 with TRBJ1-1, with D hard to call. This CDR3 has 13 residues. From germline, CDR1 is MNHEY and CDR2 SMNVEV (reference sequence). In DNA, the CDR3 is TGTGCCGGCAGCCGAATCGGGGAGACTGAAGCTTTCTTT. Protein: CAGSRIGETEAFF.

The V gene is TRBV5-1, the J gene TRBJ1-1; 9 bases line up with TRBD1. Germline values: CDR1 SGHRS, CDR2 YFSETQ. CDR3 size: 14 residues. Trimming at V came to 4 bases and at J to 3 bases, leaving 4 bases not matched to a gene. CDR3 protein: CASSPRTGDTEAFF. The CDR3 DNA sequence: TGCGCCAGCAGCCCTCGGACAGGGGACACTGAAGCTTTCTTT.

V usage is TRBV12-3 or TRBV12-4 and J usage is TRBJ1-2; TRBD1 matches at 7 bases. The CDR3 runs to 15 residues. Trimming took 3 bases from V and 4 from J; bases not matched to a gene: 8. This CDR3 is CASSLSGGGGYGYTF. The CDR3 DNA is TGTGCCAGCAGTTTGTCAGGGGGTGGTGGCTATGGCTACACCTTC.